This TCR beta chain was sequenced in a study of beta chain features in type 1 diabetes. The entirety of the isolated RNA underwent reverse transcription, so expressed TCRB transcripts were sequenced. Naive, central memory and regulatory T cell samples yielded around 3.5 million reads on average. The protocol was immunoSEQ multiplex PCR, while the TCRdb copy is restricted to in-frame clones and leaves out a portion. The sample has about 240,000 clones, 25% to 30% seen once. Material: central memory CD4+ T cells from blood. The sequence came from a man aged 25 to 45 in good health.

CDR3 bases: TGTGCCAGCAGTTTCTACAATGAGCAGTTCTTC. Protein product: CASSFYNEQFF. This chain uses TRBV27 with TRBJ2-1; D is unresolved. Looked up from germline, CDR1 is MNHEY and CDR2 is SMNVEV (reference sequence). V was clipped by 3 bases and J by 3 bases, with 0 bases between them. There are 11 residues in the CDR3.